The T cell receptor beta chain described here comes from a study of tumor-infiltrating lymphocytes in primary liver carcinoma. Between about 18 and 33 mg of unsorted bulk tissue served as the source from which RNA and DNA were co-extracted. Sampling targeted five separate regions of each tumor, which included the tumor centre. Production of TCR beta cDNA used around 500 ng total RNA together with a constant-region primer. What produced the TCR beta libraries was three nested multiplex PCR rounds using slightly modified ARM-PCR. Use of TRBV1-TRBV30 forward primers with a C-beta reverse primer characterized the first two PCR rounds, which lasted about 11 cycles each. MiXCR, run by TCRdb on the multiplex PCR reads, gives a single entry per CDR3 protein. The sample has 90,000 to 100,000 distinct CDR3 sequences, about three quarters seen once. Study-level findings and limits: It was observed that only about 8-25% of the top clones appeared in every one of the five tumor regions.

This clonotype was counted many times. Its antigen is not known. The CDR3 has 13 amino acids. The V end was cut by 2 bases, the J end by 9 bases, with 12 bases between. Germline lookup yields CDR1 ENHRY and CDR2 SYGVKD. The rearrangement uses TRBV10-3 and TRBJ2-3; no firm D call. Specimen: liver tumor tissue from sampling region 5. Sample subset: tumor region T5, tumor centre. The TCR was taken from a woman aged 60-70 years with primary liver carcinoma and hepatitis B virus infection. CDR3 nucleotide sequence: TGTGCCATCAGTGAGACTGGAGAAGGAACGCAGTATTTT. This codes for CAISETGEGTQYF.